This paragraph reports one T cell receptor beta chain. No antigen is known for it. The sample originates from a study of T cells after yellow fever vaccination. Study results and caveats: There was a possibility that FACS-sorted repertoires contained abundant clonotypes contaminating from the bulk population. Boosting was followed by the reappearance of most primary-vaccination clones (96% CD4, around 91% CD8).

Using its own MiXCR run on the 5' RACE reads, TCRdb lists one record per CDR3 protein. The data show roughly 400,000 distinct CDR3 sequences, 15% to 20% seen once. Specimen: PBMCs, collected before the yellow fever booster vaccination. The TCR sequence derives from a man younger than 35 who received the YFV17D yellow fever vaccine.

CDR3 DNA sequence: TGTGCCAGCAGCTACAGGGTCGGCGAGCAGTACTTC. Translated: CASSYRVGEQYF. This chain joins TRBV6-6 and TRBJ2-7; weak D call: TRBD1 (6 bases). From germline, CDR1 is MNHNY and CDR2 SVGAGI (reference sequence). The V end was cut by 6 bases, the J end by 6 bases, with 12 bases between. The CDR3 has 12 residues.